Listed below are T cell receptor beta chains from one sample, sequenced in a study of blood T cell repertoires in COVID-19. Assay: immunoSEQ multiplex PCR; the TCRdb copy retains only in-frame clones and omits some. The repertoire holds under 200,000 clones, with roughly 90% as singletons. The material sequenced was PBMCs or T cells enriched from blood (not recorded which). The receptors here all came from a woman in her 50s who had recovered from COVID-19. Both conserved end residues are part of each CDR3. A D gene is named only where the DNA matches it firmly. The listing skips clone size in some rows; elsewhere it reads once, few, many or a size class.

size: -; V: TRBV5-1; J: TRBJ1-5; length: 14; D: -; DNA: TGCGCCAGCAGCCCTCAGGGTGACAATCAGCCCCAGCATTTT; CDR3: CASSPQGDNQPQHF
size: -; V: TRBV29-1; J: TRBJ2-3; length: 15; D: TRBD1; DNA: TGCAGCGTTGAAGACACCCTCTACACAGGGGGGACGCAGTATTTT; CDR3: CSVEDTLYTGGTQYF
size: few; V: TRBV4-1; J: TRBJ2-7; length: 15; D: -; DNA: TGCGCCAGCAGCCAAGATCAGGGCTGGGCCTACGAGCAGTACTTC; CDR3: CASSQDQGWAYEQYF
size: once; V: TRBV29-1; J: TRBJ2-7; length: 15; D: -; DNA: TGCAGCGTTGAAGAGGGGGACTTGATCTCCTACGAGCAGTACTTC; CDR3: CSVEEGDLISYEQYF
size: -; V: TRBV6-2/TRBV6-3; J: TRBJ2-5; length: 14; D: -; DNA: TGTGCCAGCAGCCCTAGACTAGGAGGGGAGACCCAGTACTTC; CDR3: CASSPRLGGETQYF
size: -; V: TRBV28; J: TRBJ2-7; length: 15; D: TRBD1; DNA: TGTGCCAGCAGCCGGACAGGGGGCGCGACCTACGAGCAGTACTTC; CDR3: CASSRTGGATYEQYF
size: -; V: TRBV7-9; J: TRBJ1-5; length: 12; D: -; DNA: TGTGCCAGCAGCTTTAGCGATCAGCCCCAGCATTTT; CDR3: CASSFSDQPQHF
size: -; V: TRBV7-2; J: TRBJ2-1; length: 17; D: -; DNA: TGTGCCAGCAGCTCGGTTAGCGGCCTTAGCTCCTACAATGAGCAGTTCTTC; CDR3: CASSSVSGLSSYNEQFF
size: once; V: TRBV5-4; J: TRBJ2-1; length: 16; D: TRBD2; DNA: TGTGCCAGCAGCTTGGGGGGGACTAGCGGTTACAATGAGCAGTTCTTC; CDR3: CASSLGGTSGYNEQFF
size: -; V: TRBV29-1; J: TRBJ2-1; length: 13; D: TRBD2; DNA: TGCAGCGTTCGGGATAGCGGGTACAATGAGCAGTTCTTC; CDR3: CSVRDSGYNEQFF
size: -; V: TRBV15; J: TRBJ2-5; length: 15; D: TRBD2; DNA: TGTGCCACCAGCAGGTCTAGCGGGACCCAAGAGACCCAGTACTTC; CDR3: CATSRSSGTQETQYF
size: once; V: TRBV21-1; J: TRBJ2-3; length: 16; D: -; DNA: TGTGCCAGCCCCCAACGGCAGGGGGCAGACGCAGATACGCAGTATTTT; CDR3: CASPQRQGADADTQYF
size: -; V: TRBV7-9; J: TRBJ1-6; length: 15; D: -; DNA: TGTGCCAGCAGCTTATCGACAGCTTTAGGTTCACCCCTCCACTTT; CDR3: CASSLSTALGSPLHF
size: once; V: TRBV2; J: TRBJ1-1; length: 16; D: TRBD1; DNA: TGTGCCAGCAGCCGGGGACAGGGGAGAATGAACACTGAAGCTTTCTTT; CDR3: CASSRGQGRMNTEAFF
size: -; V: TRBV9; J: TRBJ2-4; length: 17; D: TRBD2; DNA: TGTGCCAGCAGCGTAGCCCCAGCGGGGCTAGCCAAAAACATTCAGTACTTC; CDR3: CASSVAPAGLAKNIQYF
size: -; V: TRBV12-3/TRBV12-4; J: TRBJ2-7; length: 12; D: TRBD2; DNA: TGTGCCAGCAGCGGGGGGGCAGGGGAGCAGTACTTC; CDR3: CASSGGAGEQYF
size: -; V: TRBV7-2; J: TRBJ2-7; length: 14; D: TRBD2; DNA: TGTGCCAGCAGCTATGCAGCGGGAGTCGGGGAGCAGTACTTC; CDR3: CASSYAAGVGEQYF
size: -; V: TRBV30; J: TRBJ1-2; length: 15; D: -; DNA: TGTGCCTGGAGTGACCCCCCCGCAGGGGTCTATGGCTACACCTTC; CDR3: CAWSDPPAGVYGYTF
size: once; V: TRBV20-1; J: TRBJ2-1; length: 16; D: -; DNA: TGCAGTGCTAGTGATCGAGGGCCGAGCTCCTACAATGAGCAGTTCTTC; CDR3: CSASDRGPSSYNEQFF
size: -; V: TRBV30; J: TRBJ1-2; length: 14; D: TRBD1; DNA: TGTGCCTGGAGTGGAGGACAGGGGAATGATGGCTACACCTTC; CDR3: CAWSGGQGNDGYTF
size: -; V: TRBV28; J: TRBJ2-7; length: 16; D: TRBD1; DNA: TGTGCCAGCAGTTTGGGTACGACAGGACAGGAATACGAGCAGTACTTC; CDR3: CASSLGTTGQEYEQYF
size: -; V: TRBV2; J: TRBJ2-1; length: 17; D: TRBD2; DNA: TGTGCCAGCTACGCCGGGACTAGCGTGAGCTCCTACAATGAGCAGTTCTTC; CDR3: CASYAGTSVSSYNEQFF
size: -; V: TRBV6-5; J: TRBJ1-6; length: 14; D: TRBD1; DNA: TGTGCCACCAGACAGGGGGCGTATAATTCACCCCTCCACTTT; CDR3: CATRQGAYNSPLHF
size: -; V: TRBV6-5; J: TRBJ1-5; length: 15; D: -; DNA: TGTGCCAGCAGCGAGGGAGTAGCTAGCAATCAGCCCCAGCATTTT; CDR3: CASSEGVASNQPQHF
size: -; V: TRBV7-2; J: TRBJ2-5; length: 14; D: TRBD1; DNA: TGTGCCAGCAGCTCGGACAGGGCCGTGGAGACCCAGTACTTC; CDR3: CASSSDRAVETQYF
size: -; V: TRBV11-2; J: TRBJ1-5; length: 15; D: -; DNA: TGTGCCAGCAGCCCTACCGACGGGAGCAATCAGCCCCAGCATTTT; CDR3: CASSPTDGSNQPQHF
size: -; V: TRBV28; J: TRBJ2-1; length: 13; D: TRBD2; DNA: TGTGCCAGCAGTTTAACTCAAGCGGGAGGGCAGTTCTTC; CDR3: CASSLTQAGGQFF
size: -; V: TRBV7-2; J: TRBJ2-7; length: 14; D: -; DNA: TGTGCCAGCAGCTTATCGTCCTCGTTTTACGAGCAGTACTTC; CDR3: CASSLSSSFYEQYF
size: -; V: TRBV7-2; J: TRBJ1-5; length: 15; D: TRBD1; DNA: TGTGCCAGCAGCTTTTACAGGGGGGCCAATCAGCCCCAGCATTTT; CDR3: CASSFYRGANQPQHF
size: -; V: TRBV5-1; J: TRBJ1-3; length: 16; D: -; DNA: TGCGCCAGCAGCTTGAGCAAGCGGAGTACCGGAAACACCATATATTTT; CDR3: CASSLSKRSTGNTIYF
size: -; V: TRBV11-2; J: TRBJ2-7; length: 12; D: -; DNA: TGTGCCAGCAGTCCCCCCCACTACGAGCAGTACTTC; CDR3: CASSPPHYEQYF
size: -; V: TRBV7-2; J: TRBJ2-7; length: 15; D: TRBD1; DNA: TGTGCCAGCAGCCGCCGAGGGACAGGGTTTGAGGAGCAGTACTTC; CDR3: CASSRRGTGFEEQYF
size: -; V: TRBV14; J: TRBJ1-1; length: 14; D: -; DNA: TGTGCCAGCAGCCAACGAGGAATGTACACTGAAGCTTTCTTT; CDR3: CASSQRGMYTEAFF
size: -; V: TRBV5-1; J: TRBJ2-2; length: 16; D: TRBD2; DNA: TGCGCCAGCAGTCCCACTAGCGGAGCGAACACCGGGGAGCTGTTTTTT; CDR3: CASSPTSGANTGELFF
size: once; V: TRBV10-2; J: TRBJ2-7; length: 14; D: TRBD1; DNA: TGCGCCAGCAGTGTCAGGGGGTCCACCTACGAGCAGTACTTC; CDR3: CASSVRGSTYEQYF
size: once; V: TRBV7-3; J: TRBJ1-1; length: 15; D: TRBD1; DNA: TGTGCCAGCAGCCCACAGGGGGGTTTGAACACTGAAGCTTTCTTT; CDR3: CASSPQGGLNTEAFF
size: -; V: TRBV29-1; J: TRBJ1-2; length: 14; D: -; DNA: TGCAGCGTTGAACCCAGGGCTGCTCCCTATGGCTACACCTTC; CDR3: CSVEPRAAPYGYTF
size: -; V: TRBV24-1; J: TRBJ1-5; length: 14; D: -; DNA: TGTGCCACCAAGGGACATTCTGACCAGGGGCCCCAGCATTTT; CDR3: CATKGHSDQGPQHF
size: -; V: TRBV7-9; J: TRBJ2-5; length: 16; D: -; DNA: TGTGCCAGCAGCTTAGATAGAGGCAGGGGCCAAGAGACCCAGTACTTC; CDR3: CASSLDRGRGQETQYF
size: -; V: TRBV18; J: TRBJ2-2; length: 15; D: -; DNA: TGTGCCAGCTCACCCGAACAGGGTTTAAGGTCGGAGCTGTTTTTT; CDR3: CASSPEQGLRSELFF
size: -; V: TRBV2; J: TRBJ2-5; length: 13; D: -; DNA: TGTGCCAGCACGCGTAGCGCGCAAGAGACCCAGTACTTC; CDR3: CASTRSAQETQYF
size: -; V: TRBV5-1; J: TRBJ2-7; length: 17; D: TRBD2; DNA: TGCGCCAGCAGCGCCGGACTAGCGGGAACCACTACCTCAGAGCAGTACTTC; CDR3: CASSAGLAGTTTSEQYF
size: once; V: TRBV24-1; J: TRBJ2-4; length: 13; D: TRBD2; DNA: TGTGCCACCAGTGAGGGGGGGGAAAACATTCAGTACTTC; CDR3: CATSEGGENIQYF
size: -; V: TRBV10-3; J: TRBJ2-1; length: 14; D: TRBD2; DNA: TGTGCCATCAGTCTCACGGGAGGGGCGAATGAGCAGTTCTTC; CDR3: CAISLTGGANEQFF
size: -; V: TRBV7-3; J: TRBJ2-5; length: 15; D: TRBD2; DNA: TGTGCCAGCAGCAGAGCGGGAGGCACCCAAGAGACCCAGTACTTC; CDR3: CASSRAGGTQETQYF
size: -; V: TRBV5-4; J: TRBJ2-6; length: 15; D: -; DNA: TGTGCCAGCAGCTTGGATGTCGCTGGGGCCAACGTCCTGACTTTC; CDR3: CASSLDVAGANVLTF
size: -; V: TRBV18; J: TRBJ2-2; length: 15; D: TRBD1; DNA: TGTGCCAGCTCAACGGGACAGAGCTACACCGGGGAGCTGTTTTTT; CDR3: CASSTGQSYTGELFF
size: -; V: TRBV19; J: TRBJ2-5; length: 15; D: TRBD1; DNA: TGTGCCAGTAGTCCGGGACAGGGTAAGGGGGAGACCCAGTACTTC; CDR3: CASSPGQGKGETQYF
size: -; V: TRBV24-1; J: TRBJ1-2; length: 17; D: -; DNA: TGTGCCACCAGTGATCCTACCCTTCCAGGGAATAACTATGGCTACACCTTC; CDR3: CATSDPTLPGNNYGYTF
size: -; V: TRBV19; J: TRBJ1-5; length: 14; D: -; DNA: TGTGCCAGTAGTCTCAGGGAAAGCAATCAGCCCCAGCATTTT; CDR3: CASSLRESNQPQHF
size: -; V: TRBV5-5; J: TRBJ2-7; length: 15; D: TRBD2; DNA: TGTGCCAGCCACGACTTGGCTAGCGGGGGCTACGAGCAGTACTTC; CDR3: CASHDLASGGYEQYF
size: -; V: TRBV9; J: TRBJ2-2; length: 18; D: TRBD2; DNA: TGTGCCAGCAGCCCCGGGGACATGGGACTAGCGGGCGCCGGGGAGCTGTTTTTT; CDR3: CASSPGDMGLAGAGELFF
size: -; V: TRBV7-2; J: TRBJ2-1; length: 16; D: TRBD1; DNA: TGTGCCAGCAGCTTAGTTTACAGGGGGCAACACAATGAGCAGTTCTTC; CDR3: CASSLVYRGQHNEQFF
size: few; V: TRBV5-4; J: TRBJ2-1; length: 16; D: TRBD2; DNA: TGTGCCAGCAGCCCCTATGCGGGAGGGCCCGTGGTAGGGCAGTTCTTC; CDR3: CASSPYAGGPVVGQFF